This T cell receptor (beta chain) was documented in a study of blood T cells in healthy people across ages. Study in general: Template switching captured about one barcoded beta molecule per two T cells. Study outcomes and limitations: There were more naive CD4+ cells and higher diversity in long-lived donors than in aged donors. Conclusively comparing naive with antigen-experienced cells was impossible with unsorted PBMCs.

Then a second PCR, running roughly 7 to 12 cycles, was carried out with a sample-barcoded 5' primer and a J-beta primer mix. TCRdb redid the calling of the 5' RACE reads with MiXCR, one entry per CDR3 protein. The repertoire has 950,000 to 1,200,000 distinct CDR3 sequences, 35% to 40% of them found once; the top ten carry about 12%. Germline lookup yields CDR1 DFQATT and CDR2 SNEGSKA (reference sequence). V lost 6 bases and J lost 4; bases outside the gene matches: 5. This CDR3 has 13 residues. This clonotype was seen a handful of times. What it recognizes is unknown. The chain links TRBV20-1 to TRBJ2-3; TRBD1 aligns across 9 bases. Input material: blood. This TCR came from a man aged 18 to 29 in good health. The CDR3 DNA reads TGCAGTGCGGGGGACAGGGCCCCAGATACGCAGTATTTT. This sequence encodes CSAGDRAPDTQYF.